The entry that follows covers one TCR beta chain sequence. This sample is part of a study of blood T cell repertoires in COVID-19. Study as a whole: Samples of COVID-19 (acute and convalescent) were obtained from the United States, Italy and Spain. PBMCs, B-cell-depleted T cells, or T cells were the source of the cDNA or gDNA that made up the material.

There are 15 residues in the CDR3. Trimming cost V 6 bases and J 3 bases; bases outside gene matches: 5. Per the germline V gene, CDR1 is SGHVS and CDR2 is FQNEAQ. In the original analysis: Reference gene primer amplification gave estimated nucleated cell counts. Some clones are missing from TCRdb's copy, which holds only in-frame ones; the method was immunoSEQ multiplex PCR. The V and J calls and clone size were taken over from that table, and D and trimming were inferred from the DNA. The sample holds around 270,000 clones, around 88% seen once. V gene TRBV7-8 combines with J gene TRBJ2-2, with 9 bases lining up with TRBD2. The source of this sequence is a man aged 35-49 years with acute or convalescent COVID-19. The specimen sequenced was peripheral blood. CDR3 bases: TGTGCCAGCAGTACTCGCGGGGGGGACACCGGGGAGCTGTTTTTT. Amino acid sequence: CASSTRGGDTGELFF.